Here is one T cell receptor (beta chain) with its context. The target antigen is unknown. CDR3 size: 17 residues. CDR1 is LNHNV, CDR2 YYDKDF, per germline (reference sequence). V shed 5 bases and J 6 bases; nucleotides not matched to a gene: 18. Before being chosen for sequencing, patients had shown CD8+CD57+ cell expansion by flow cytometry. Every patient was diagnosed with severe acquired aplastic anemia. This sample was included in a study of CD8+CD57+ T cells in acquired aplastic anemia. At the level of the study: The study obtained an average of 3.2 ug of DNA from sorted CD4+ and CD8+ cells.

The TCR beta profiling, which covered VDJ combination and CDR3 sequence, was carried out using genomic DNA as the template. TCRdb independently ran MiXCR on the reads; one entry per CDR3 protein. The sample includes more than 150,000 distinct CDR3 sequences, 40% to 55% seen only once; the top ten take about 8.8%. Study results and limitations: With respect to CD8+ Simpson's diversity, patients and controls did not differ significantly. Common to patients and controls were twenty-nine CD8+ CDR3 sequences.

The chain links TRBV15 to TRBJ2-7; 8 positions match TRBD1. The source of this sequence is a human donor with aplastic anemia. The sequencing sample was made of sorted CD4+, CD8+, or CD8+CD57+ T cells (not recorded which) from PBMCs. This chain's CDR3 is CATSDVRGTGTGREQYF. The CDR3 bases are TGTGCCACCAGCGATGTACGAGGAACCGGGACAGGACGCGAGCAGTACTTC.